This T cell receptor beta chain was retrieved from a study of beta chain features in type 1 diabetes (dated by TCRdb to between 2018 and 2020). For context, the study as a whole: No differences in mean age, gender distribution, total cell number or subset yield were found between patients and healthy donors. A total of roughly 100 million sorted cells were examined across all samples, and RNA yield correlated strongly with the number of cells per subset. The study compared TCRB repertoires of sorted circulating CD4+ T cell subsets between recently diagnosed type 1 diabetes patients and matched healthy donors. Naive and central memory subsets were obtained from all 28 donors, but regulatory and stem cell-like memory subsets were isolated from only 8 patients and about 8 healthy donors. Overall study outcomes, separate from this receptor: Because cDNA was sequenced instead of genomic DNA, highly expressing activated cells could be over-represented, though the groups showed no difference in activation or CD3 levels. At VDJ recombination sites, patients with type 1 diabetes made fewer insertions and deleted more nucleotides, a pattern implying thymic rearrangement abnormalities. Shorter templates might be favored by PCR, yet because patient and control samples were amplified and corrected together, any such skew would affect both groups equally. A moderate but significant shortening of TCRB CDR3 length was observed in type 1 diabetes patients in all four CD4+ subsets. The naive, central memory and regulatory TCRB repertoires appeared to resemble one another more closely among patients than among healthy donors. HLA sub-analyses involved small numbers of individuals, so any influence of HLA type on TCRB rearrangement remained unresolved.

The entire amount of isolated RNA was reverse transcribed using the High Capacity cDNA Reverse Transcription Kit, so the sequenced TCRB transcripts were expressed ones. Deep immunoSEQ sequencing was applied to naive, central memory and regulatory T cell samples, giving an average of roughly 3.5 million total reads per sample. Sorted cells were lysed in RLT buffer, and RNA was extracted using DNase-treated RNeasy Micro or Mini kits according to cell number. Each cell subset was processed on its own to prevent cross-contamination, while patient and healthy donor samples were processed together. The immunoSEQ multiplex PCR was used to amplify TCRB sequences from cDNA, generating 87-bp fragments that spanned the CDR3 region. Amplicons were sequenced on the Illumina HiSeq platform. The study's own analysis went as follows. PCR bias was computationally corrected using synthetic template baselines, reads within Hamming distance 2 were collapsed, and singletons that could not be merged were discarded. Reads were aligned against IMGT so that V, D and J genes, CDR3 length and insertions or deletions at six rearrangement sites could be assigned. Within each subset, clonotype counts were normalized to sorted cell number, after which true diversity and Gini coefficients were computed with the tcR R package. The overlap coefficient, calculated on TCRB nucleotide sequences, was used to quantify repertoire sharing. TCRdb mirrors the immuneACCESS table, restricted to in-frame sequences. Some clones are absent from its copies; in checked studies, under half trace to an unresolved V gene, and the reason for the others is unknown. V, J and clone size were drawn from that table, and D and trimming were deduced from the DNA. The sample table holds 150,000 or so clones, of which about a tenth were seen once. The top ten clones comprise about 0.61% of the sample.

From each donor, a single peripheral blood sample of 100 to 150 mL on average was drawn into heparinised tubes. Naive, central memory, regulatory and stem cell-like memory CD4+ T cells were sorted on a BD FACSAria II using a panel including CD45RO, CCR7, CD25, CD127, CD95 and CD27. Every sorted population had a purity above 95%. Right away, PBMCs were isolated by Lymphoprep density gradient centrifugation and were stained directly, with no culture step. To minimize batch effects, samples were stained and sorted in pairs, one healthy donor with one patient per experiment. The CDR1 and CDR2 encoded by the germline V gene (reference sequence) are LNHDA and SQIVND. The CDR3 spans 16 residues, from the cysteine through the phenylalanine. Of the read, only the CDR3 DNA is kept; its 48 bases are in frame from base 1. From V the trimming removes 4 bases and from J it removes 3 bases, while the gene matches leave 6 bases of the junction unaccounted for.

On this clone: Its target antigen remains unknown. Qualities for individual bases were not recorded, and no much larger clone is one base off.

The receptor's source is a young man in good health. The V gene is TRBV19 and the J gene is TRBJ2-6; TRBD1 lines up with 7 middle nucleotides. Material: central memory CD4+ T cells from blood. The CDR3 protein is CASSSITGDGANVLTF. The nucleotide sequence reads TGTGCCAGTAGTAGCATAACAGGGGATGGGGCCAACGTCCTGACTTTC.